Each of the 2 T cell receptor beta chains below was sequenced from the same sample in a study of T cells after yellow fever vaccination. TCRdb reprocessed the 5' RACE reads via MiXCR and lists one record per CDR3 protein. The sample gives 500,000 to 650,000 distinct CDR3 sequences, less than 20% of which show up once; roughly 17% is in the top ten. The input for sequencing was PBMCs, taken less than 6 days after the first yellow fever vaccination. These receptors all come from a man between 18 and 35 years old who received the YFV17D yellow fever vaccine.

The V call is TRBV5-4, the J call TRBJ2-2; unclear D gene. The CDR3 is 14 residues long. Trimming shortened V by 3 bases and J by 2 bases, and 8 bases separated the two germline ends. Germline V gene data show CDR1 as SGHNT and CDR2 as YYREEE (reference sequence). The CDR3 nucleotides are TGTGCCAGCAGCTCCTCACATAACACCGGGGAGCTGTTTTTT. It is translated as CASSSSHNTGELFF.

J is TRBJ2-2 and V is TRBV3-1; the match to TRBD1 covers 8 bases. The length of the CDR3 is 16 residues. CDR1 is LGHDT, CDR2 YNNKEL, per germline (reference sequence). Unmatched junction bases numbered 11, after V lost 5 bases and J lost 6 bases. CDR3 DNA sequence: TGTGCCAGCAGCGACGGACAGGGCCGTATCCCCGGGGAGCTGTTTTTT. Translated, it gives CASSDGQGRIPGELFF.